Listed below are T cell receptor beta chains from one sample, sequenced in a study of shared clonotypes between healthy human individuals. The table came from immunoSEQ multiplex PCR; TCRdb's copy has only in-frame clones and leaves some out. The sample has 2 million to 2.5 million clones, approximately 96% seen once. The sample consisted of naive CD4+ T cells sorted from blood. The receptor source for this set is a man aged 18 to 30 in good health. Each CDR3 is given with its conserved first and last residue. The D gene is left open where the match is weak. Size is omitted from some rows. Given values are once, few, many or a class for expanded clones.

clone_size: -; j_call: TRBJ2-7; cdr3_length: 15; d_call: -; v_call: TRBV28; cdr3_aa: CASSAPSPGSYEQYF; cdr3_nt: TGTGCCAGCAGTGCCCCGTCCCCGGGATCCTACGAGCAGTACTTC
clone_size: -; j_call: TRBJ1-3; cdr3_length: 18; d_call: -; v_call: TRBV9; cdr3_aa: CASSVDPTVGGSGNTIYF; cdr3_nt: TGTGCCAGCAGCGTAGACCCGACCGTAGGGGGCTCTGGAAACACCATATATTTT
clone_size: -; j_call: TRBJ2-7; cdr3_length: 16; d_call: TRBD2; v_call: TRBV18; cdr3_aa: CASSPPRGLVTYEQYF; cdr3_nt: TGTGCCAGCTCACCACCTAGGGGACTAGTAACCTACGAGCAGTACTTC
clone_size: -; j_call: TRBJ2-7; cdr3_length: 15; d_call: TRBD1; v_call: TRBV25-1; cdr3_aa: CASSDLPQGAGEQYF; cdr3_nt: TGTGCCAGCAGTGATTTGCCCCAGGGGGCGGGGGAGCAGTACTTC
clone_size: once; j_call: TRBJ1-3; cdr3_length: 14; d_call: -; v_call: TRBV2; cdr3_aa: CASSPESVGNTIYF; cdr3_nt: TGTGCCAGCAGTCCGGAGTCCGTAGGAAACACCATATATTTT
clone_size: -; j_call: TRBJ1-1; cdr3_length: 15; d_call: TRBD1; v_call: TRBV18; cdr3_aa: CASSPSTGPNTEAFF; cdr3_nt: TGTGCCAGCTCACCATCGACAGGGCCTAACACTGAAGCTTTCTTT
clone_size: -; j_call: TRBJ2-7; cdr3_length: 11; d_call: TRBD2; v_call: TRBV10-3; cdr3_aa: CAVGAGGEQYF; cdr3_nt: TGTGCCGTGGGGGCGGGAGGTGAGCAGTACTTC
clone_size: -; j_call: TRBJ1-1; cdr3_length: 16; d_call: TRBD1; v_call: TRBV30; cdr3_aa: CAGRGNMRGGGTEAFF; cdr3_nt: TGTGCCGGGAGAGGGAATATGCGAGGGGGCGGTACTGAAGCTTTCTTT
clone_size: -; j_call: TRBJ2-2; cdr3_length: 16; d_call: -; v_call: TRBV5-1; cdr3_aa: CASSFDRTRISGELFF; cdr3_nt: TGCGCCAGCAGCTTCGACAGGACGAGGATCAGCGGGGAGCTGTTTTTT
clone_size: -; j_call: TRBJ2-7; cdr3_length: 15; d_call: TRBD2; v_call: TRBV15; cdr3_aa: CATSREGTGTRVKYF; cdr3_nt: TGTGCCACCAGCAGAGAGGGAACCGGGACTAGGGTGAAGTACTTC
clone_size: -; j_call: TRBJ2-7; cdr3_length: 14; d_call: -; v_call: TRBV2; cdr3_aa: CASSDRVGGYEQYF; cdr3_nt: TGTGCCAGCAGTGACAGGGTGGGTGGATACGAGCAGTACTTC
clone_size: -; j_call: TRBJ2-3; cdr3_length: 16; d_call: -; v_call: TRBV2; cdr3_aa: CASSGLRDWSMGTQYF; cdr3_nt: TGTGCCAGCAGTGGACTTCGGGACTGGAGTATGGGTACGCAGTATTTT
clone_size: -; j_call: TRBJ1-2; cdr3_length: 13; d_call: TRBD1; v_call: TRBV13; cdr3_aa: CASSGQGAYGYTF; cdr3_nt: TGTGCCAGCAGCGGACAGGGTGCCTATGGCTACACCTTC
clone_size: -; j_call: TRBJ2-7; cdr3_length: 15; d_call: TRBD2; v_call: TRBV7-2; cdr3_aa: CASSPGSGSFYEQYF; cdr3_nt: TGTGCCAGCAGCCCTGGTAGCGGGAGTTTCTACGAGCAGTACTTC
clone_size: -; j_call: TRBJ2-7; cdr3_length: 13; d_call: -; v_call: TRBV19; cdr3_aa: CASSTGHPYEQYF; cdr3_nt: TGTGCCAGTAGTACCGGACATCCCTACGAGCAGTACTTC
clone_size: -; j_call: TRBJ1-1; cdr3_length: 15; d_call: -; v_call: TRBV10-3; cdr3_aa: CAISAGTEGGTEAFF; cdr3_nt: TGTGCCATCAGTGCCGGGACTGAGGGTGGGACTGAAGCTTTCTTT
clone_size: -; j_call: TRBJ2-2; cdr3_length: 15; d_call: -; v_call: TRBV28; cdr3_aa: CASSLPMGGTGELFF; cdr3_nt: TGTGCCAGCAGTCTCCCTATGGGCGGCACCGGGGAGCTGTTTTTT
clone_size: -; j_call: TRBJ1-2; cdr3_length: 17; d_call: -; v_call: TRBV4-1; cdr3_aa: CASSQDGGKGGDYGYTF; cdr3_nt: TGCGCCAGCAGCCAAGATGGCGGTAAGGGCGGAGACTATGGCTACACCTTC
clone_size: few; j_call: TRBJ1-5; cdr3_length: 15; d_call: -; v_call: TRBV10-3; cdr3_aa: CAISVGRESNQPQHF; cdr3_nt: TGTGCCATCAGTGTCGGTAGGGAGAGCAATCAGCCCCAGCATTTT
clone_size: few; j_call: TRBJ1-6; cdr3_length: 12; d_call: -; v_call: TRBV6-5; cdr3_aa: CASSFAGSPLHF; cdr3_nt: TGTGCCAGCAGTTTTGCGGGATCACCCCTCCACTTT
clone_size: -; j_call: TRBJ2-7; cdr3_length: 15; d_call: TRBD2; v_call: TRBV19; cdr3_aa: CASSLRTSGSYEQYF; cdr3_nt: TGTGCCAGTAGTCTCCGGACTAGCGGGAGCTACGAGCAGTACTTC
clone_size: -; j_call: TRBJ2-7; cdr3_length: 13; d_call: TRBD1; v_call: TRBV19; cdr3_aa: CASRGTGTYEQYF; cdr3_nt: TGTGCCAGTAGAGGGACAGGGACCTACGAGCAGTACTTC
clone_size: -; j_call: TRBJ1-5; cdr3_length: 17; d_call: -; v_call: TRBV19; cdr3_aa: CASSRALGAYSNQPQHF; cdr3_nt: TGTGCCAGTAGCCGGGCCCTAGGGGCATATAGCAATCAGCCCCAGCATTTT
clone_size: -; j_call: TRBJ1-3; cdr3_length: 15; d_call: -; v_call: TRBV28; cdr3_aa: CASIARGATRNTIYF; cdr3_nt: TGTGCCAGCATCGCCCGGGGGGCTACCCGAAACACCATATATTTT
clone_size: -; j_call: TRBJ2-3; cdr3_length: 17; d_call: -; v_call: TRBV6-1; cdr3_aa: CASSEALLTTSTDTQYF; cdr3_nt: TGTGCCAGCAGTGAAGCGCTTTTGACTACCAGCACAGATACGCAGTATTTT
clone_size: -; j_call: TRBJ2-5; cdr3_length: 16; d_call: -; v_call: TRBV13; cdr3_aa: CASSLLARGPRETQYF; cdr3_nt: TGTGCCAGCAGCTTACTCGCCAGGGGTCCACGAGAGACCCAGTACTTC
clone_size: -; j_call: TRBJ1-6; cdr3_length: 17; d_call: -; v_call: TRBV5-4; cdr3_aa: CASSSGSRGILSSPLHF; cdr3_nt: TGTGCCAGCAGCTCGGGCTCCCGTGGAATTCTGAGTTCACCCCTCCACTTT
clone_size: once; j_call: TRBJ1-4; cdr3_length: 15; d_call: TRBD1; v_call: TRBV5-6; cdr3_aa: CASSRGQGSNEKLFF; cdr3_nt: TGTGCCAGCAGCCGCGGACAGGGGTCTAATGAAAAACTGTTTTTT
clone_size: -; j_call: TRBJ2-3; cdr3_length: 11; d_call: -; v_call: TRBV20-1; cdr3_aa: CSAKKTDTQYF; cdr3_nt: TGCAGTGCCAAAAAAACAGATACGCAGTATTTT
clone_size: once; j_call: TRBJ2-3; cdr3_length: 17; d_call: -; v_call: TRBV7-8; cdr3_aa: CASSLAPRGLLTDTQYF; cdr3_nt: TGTGCCAGCAGCTTAGCCCCACGGGGACTTCTCACAGATACGCAGTATTTT
clone_size: -; j_call: TRBJ1-4; cdr3_length: 14; d_call: -; v_call: TRBV25-1; cdr3_aa: CASSQGGLGEKLFF; cdr3_nt: TGTGCCAGCAGCCAGGGAGGGTTGGGGGAAAAACTGTTTTTT
clone_size: -; j_call: TRBJ2-7; cdr3_length: 18; d_call: TRBD2; v_call: TRBV5-1; cdr3_aa: CASSSSAGGIHNAYEQYF; cdr3_nt: TGCGCCAGCAGCTCCTCGGCGGGAGGCATCCATAATGCTTACGAGCAGTACTTC
clone_size: -; j_call: TRBJ2-7; cdr3_length: 14; d_call: TRBD1; v_call: TRBV5-1; cdr3_aa: CASSFGQGANEQYF; cdr3_nt: TGCGCCAGCAGCTTTGGACAGGGGGCTAACGAGCAGTACTTC
clone_size: -; j_call: TRBJ1-2; cdr3_length: 13; d_call: -; v_call: TRBV5-1; cdr3_aa: CASSLAGSYGYTF; cdr3_nt: TGCGCCAGCAGCTTAGCAGGGAGCTATGGCTACACCTTC
clone_size: -; j_call: TRBJ2-5; cdr3_length: 14; d_call: TRBD1; v_call: TRBV5-4; cdr3_aa: CASSPKGALETQYF; cdr3_nt: TGTGCCAGCAGCCCGAAGGGGGCGCTGGAGACCCAGTACTTC
clone_size: -; j_call: TRBJ1-2; cdr3_length: 14; d_call: -; v_call: TRBV2; cdr3_aa: CASSEARRGRGYTF; cdr3_nt: TGTGCCAGCAGTGAAGCGAGAAGGGGAAGGGGCTACACCTTC
clone_size: few; j_call: TRBJ1-4; cdr3_length: 14; d_call: -; v_call: TRBV5-1; cdr3_aa: CASSLTGLNEKLFF; cdr3_nt: TGCGCCAGCAGCTTGACAGGGCTTAATGAAAAACTGTTTTTT
clone_size: -; j_call: TRBJ1-4; cdr3_length: 14; d_call: -; v_call: TRBV5-6; cdr3_aa: CASSSLGNNEKLFF; cdr3_nt: TGTGCCAGCAGCTCTTTGGGCAATAATGAAAAACTGTTTTTT
clone_size: -; j_call: TRBJ1-1; cdr3_length: 13; d_call: -; v_call: TRBV19; cdr3_aa: CASSRQGNTEAFF; cdr3_nt: TGTGCCAGTAGTCGCCAGGGGAACACTGAAGCTTTCTTT
clone_size: -; j_call: TRBJ1-5; cdr3_length: 17; d_call: -; v_call: TRBV27; cdr3_aa: CASRPVRGSGFLEPQHF; cdr3_nt: TGTGCCAGCAGACCCGTAAGAGGATCGGGATTCTTGGAGCCCCAGCATTTT
clone_size: -; j_call: TRBJ2-3; cdr3_length: 14; d_call: -; v_call: TRBV10-1; cdr3_aa: CASNRGSSTDTQYF; cdr3_nt: TGCGCCAGCAACCGAGGTTCTAGCACAGATACGCAGTATTTT
clone_size: -; j_call: TRBJ2-5; cdr3_length: 13; d_call: -; v_call: TRBV10-2; cdr3_aa: CASSESTSRLAYF; cdr3_nt: TGCGCCAGCAGTGAGTCGACAAGTCGGCTAGCCTACTTC
clone_size: -; j_call: TRBJ2-2; cdr3_length: 15; d_call: -; v_call: TRBV9; cdr3_aa: CASNSAGLITGELFF; cdr3_nt: TGTGCCAGCAACTCGGCAGGGTTGATCACCGGGGAGCTGTTTTTT
clone_size: -; j_call: TRBJ1-4; cdr3_length: 15; d_call: TRBD1; v_call: TRBV6-5; cdr3_aa: CASSGGTGSDEKLFF; cdr3_nt: TGTGCCAGCAGTGGAGGGACAGGGTCCGATGAAAAACTGTTTTTT
clone_size: -; j_call: TRBJ2-7; cdr3_length: 15; d_call: TRBD1; v_call: TRBV7-9; cdr3_aa: CASSSTDRGNGEQYF; cdr3_nt: TGTGCCAGCAGCTCGACAGACAGGGGTAATGGCGAGCAGTACTTC
clone_size: few; j_call: TRBJ1-6; cdr3_length: 13; d_call: -; v_call: TRBV6-5; cdr3_aa: CASSYSRGSPLHF; cdr3_nt: TGTGCCAGCAGTTATAGTCGTGGGTCACCCCTCCACTTT
clone_size: -; j_call: TRBJ2-1; cdr3_length: 18; d_call: -; v_call: TRBV30; cdr3_aa: CAWGGQGRGTSVYNEQFF; cdr3_nt: TGTGCCTGGGGTGGACAGGGGCGAGGGACTAGCGTCTACAATGAGCAGTTCTTC